Sequencing of this TCR beta chain was carried out in a study of blood T cell repertoires in COVID-19. Overall study: Donors in the United States, Italy and Spain gave samples during acute or convalescent COVID-19.

Individuals aged about 18 to 95 years were recruited from approximately 22 US areas. Germline CDR1 is MDHEN and CDR2 is SYDVKM. The CDR3 contains 14 residues. The germline V and J ends were trimmed by 2 bases and 2 bases, with 10 bases remaining between them. In the authors' methods: Reference gene primer amplification gave estimated nucleated cell counts. TCRdb keeps only in-frame clones here, not all; method: immunoSEQ multiplex PCR. V and J calls and clone size come straight from that table; D and trimming were deduced from the DNA. This table holds roughly 250,000 clones, approximately 88% found once.

The receptor was isolated from a woman in her thirties or forties with acute COVID-19. The sequencing input was PBMCs or T cells enriched from blood (not recorded which). The genes are TRBV28 and TRBJ2-7, with a possible D match to TRBD2 (6 bases). The chain's CDR3 is CASSLPRLAYEQYF. CDR3 DNA sequence: TGTGCCAGCAGTTTACCGAGACTAGCCTACGAGCAGTACTTC.